One sample yielded the 32 T cell receptor beta chains listed below, sequenced in a study of HIV-infected patients and healthy controls (dated by TCRdb to the mid-2010s). Libraries were constructed by 5' RACE. Sequenced on an Illumina MiSeq. TCRdb itself trimmed the public reads at Q25 with fastp, ran MiXCR and retained productive beta chains. Each CDR3 protein gets just one entry, which takes the most common genes and DNA from the rows behind it. For this sample the table gives under 20,000 distinct CDR3 sequences, of which about 16% were detected only once. The biggest ten clones account for less than 30% of the sample. Sample: CD8+ T cells from blood. The receptors originated from a human donor in good health.

This clonotype has just a few counts. The chain employs TRBV5-4 and TRBJ1-1; D is unresolved. Germline V gives CDR1 SGHNT, CDR2 YYREEE (reference sequence). V was pared by 4 bases and J by 6 bases, with 13 bases between. The CDR3 length is 13 residues. The CDR3 DNA follows: TGTGCCAGCAGCATCGAGGAGGGCGCTGAAGCTTTCTTT. It yields the protein CASSIEEGAEAFF.

The chain joins TRBV5-6 to TRBJ2-2; tentative D call: TRBD1 (5 bases). Germline V gene data show CDR1 as SGHDT and CDR2 as YYEEEE. V was shortened by 3 bases and J by 2 bases, with 8 bases between the two germline ends. The CDR3 sequence is 14 residues long. CDR3 in DNA: TGTGCCAGCAGCTGGGGCAGCAACACCGGGGAGCTGTTTTTT. This encodes CASSWGSNTGELFF.

This clonotype was counted many times. The chain combines TRBV11-3 with TRBJ1-1; D unclear. The V gene lost 2 bases and the J gene lost 0 bases, with 1 base spanning the gap. Germline V gene lookup returns CDR1 SGHNT and CDR2 YENEEA. The CDR3 is made up of 12 amino acids. This CDR3 reads CASSLMNTEAFF. The CDR3 DNA reads as TGTGCCAGCAGCTTAATGAACACTGAAGCTTTCTTT.

This clonotype was seen many times. The chain uses TRBV3-1 and TRBJ2-1, with 9 bases lining up with TRBD2. This CDR3 is built from 14 residues. CDR1 and CDR2 (germline): LGHDT, YNNKEL (reference sequence). The J segment lost 8 bases and the V segment lost 3 bases, leaving 5 bases of the junction unmatched. CDR3 DNA sequence: TGTGCCAGCAGCCAGGATAGCGGGAGACATGAGCAGTTCTTC. It translates to CASSQDSGRHEQFF.

As to this clonotype: This may arise from a read error, as a much more abundant clone is one base away. The chain joins TRBV12-3 or TRBV12-4 to TRBJ1-5; D is ambiguous. The CDR3 extends over 13 amino acids. The CDR3 loop reads CTSRPSENIPQHF. CDR3 sequence (DNA): TGTACCAGCAGGCCCTCCGAAAACATTCCCCAGCATTTT.

This clonotype was counted once. The missing conserved phenylalanine or tryptophan at the end of this CDR3 makes a read error likely. This chain links TRBV5-5 with TRBJ1-1; the D is unclear. CDR1 SGHKS and CDR2 YYEKEE come from the germline V gene (reference sequence). Deletions cut 2 bases from V and 8 bases from J, with 10 bases between. CDR3 length: 12 residues. The CDR3, as DNA: TGTGCCAGCAGCTTCTCGGGTCTAGAAGCTTTCTAT. Translated: CASSFSGLEAFY.

The chain's CDR3 is CASSLVGPNTGELFF. The DNA of the CDR3 is TGTGCCAGCAGCTTGGTAGGGCCGAACACCGGGGAGCTGTTTTTT. V and J are TRBV7-9 and TRBJ2-2; no clear D gene. The V gene's germline CDR1 is SEHNR and CDR2 FQNEAQ (reference sequence). The length of the CDR3 is 15 residues. The V and J ends lost 3 bases and 0 bases respectively, with 8 bases between them.

This clonotype was counted many times. The chain uses TRBV6-4 and TRBJ2-3; D is unclear. V was clipped by 2 bases and J by 12 bases, with 15 bases between them. Per germline, CDR1 MRHNA and CDR2 SNTAGT. There are 13 residues in the CDR3. CDR3 coding DNA: TGTGCCAGCAGTGACGACCCCCAGGCCCAACAGTATTTT. Protein: CASSDDPQAQQYF.

This clonotype has just a few counts. The chain employs TRBV4-3 and TRBJ1-2; tentative D call: TRBD1 (5 bases). Trimming shortened V by 0 bases and J by 5 bases, and 19 bases separated the two germline ends. The CDR3 covers 17 residues. Germline V gives CDR1 LGHNA, CDR2 YSLEER. The DNA of the CDR3 is TGCGCCAGCAGCCAAGAGATGGACAACTACTTAACTTATGGCTACACCTTC. Translation gives CASSQEMDNYLTYGYTF.

This clonotype was seen repeatedly, ten times or more. This chain uses TRBV5-6 with TRBJ1-2; perhaps TRBD1 as D (6 bases). The CDR3 spans 14 residues. CDR1 is SGHDT, CDR2 YYEEEE, per germline. V dropped 0 bases and J dropped 3 bases, with 9 bases sitting between them. The CDR3 DNA follows: TGTGCCAGCAGCTTGGATCGGACAGACTATGGCTACACCTTC. This translates into CASSLDRTDYGYTF. Complete variable domain (other parts from reference TRBV5-6 and TRBJ1-2): DAGVTQSPTHLIKTRGQQVTLRCSPKSGHDTVSWYQQALGQGPQFIFQYYEEEERQRGNFPDRFSGHQFPNYSSELNVNALLLGDSALYLCASSLDRTDYGYTFGSGTRLTVV.

CDR3 amino acids: CASSLYQGAQKIGYTF. CDR3 coding DNA: TGTGCCAGCAGTTTATATCAGGGGGCGCAGAAAATCGGCTACACCTTC. The chain is built from TRBV12-3 or TRBV12-4 and TRBJ1-2; 8 nucleotides align to TRBD1. V lost 2 bases and J lost 8; bases outside the gene matches: 13. This CDR3 contains 16 residues.

This clonotype was counted once. The rearrangement links TRBV13 to TRBJ2-3; no firm D call. V dropped 5 bases and J dropped 3 bases, with 18 bases sitting between them. The germline CDR1 and CDR2 sequences are PRHDT and FYEKMQ (reference sequence). The CDR3 has 16 residues. CDR3 DNA: TGTGCCAGCAGCGGGTCTAGTTCTTGGGGAACAGATACGCAGTATTTT. Translated, it gives CASSGSSSWGTDTQYF.

This clonotype was detected only a few times. This chain connects TRBV14 to TRBJ2-5; D remains ambiguous. CDR3 size: 11 residues. In germline, CDR1 is SGHDN, CDR2 FVKESK. Trimming took off 3 bases at V and 4 bases at J, with 3 bases between the two ends. CDR3 bases: TGTGCCAGCAGCCATATAGAGACCCAGTACTTC. It is translated as CASSHIETQYF.

The rearrangement joins TRBV7-9 to TRBJ2-3; the match to TRBD1 covers 8 bases. V shed 5 bases, J shed 2 bases, and the junction held 6 bases outside the gene matches. The CDR3 sequence is 15 residues long. Germline assignment: CDR1 SEHNR and CDR2 FQNEAQ (reference sequence). CDR3 protein: CASSSGQGITDTQYF. For the CDR3, the DNA is TGTGCCAGCAGCAGTGGACAGGGAATCACAGATACGCAGTATTTT.

The V call is TRBV5-5, the J call TRBJ1-5; 7 bases are a match to TRBD1. With V trimmed by 0 bases and J by 2 bases, 2 bases remained unmatched. CDR1 and CDR2 from the germline V gene are SGHKS and YYEKEE (reference sequence). The CDR3 totals 15 residues. CDR3 protein: CASSLGGQRNQPQHF. The CDR3, as DNA: TGTGCCAGCAGCTTGGGGGGACAGCGCAATCAGCCCCAGCATTTT.

The chain carries TRBV6-2 or TRBV6-3 and TRBJ2-5; 8 bases line up with TRBD2. The CDR3 is 13 amino acids. CDR1 is MNHEY, CDR2 SVGEGT, per germline. V shed 6 bases and J 5 bases; nucleotides not matched to a gene: 5. The CDR3 loop is CASSQTSVETQYF. The CDR3 DNA sequence: TGTGCCAGCAGCCAGACTAGCGTGGAGACCCAGTACTTC.

This clonotype occurred many times. The J gene is TRBJ2-3, the V gene TRBV6-2 or TRBV6-3; 7 bases line up with TRBD2. Trimming at V came to 5 bases and at J to 2 bases, leaving 7 bases not matched to a gene. Germline assignment: CDR1 MNHEY and CDR2 SVGEGT. The CDR3 has 15 residues. CDR3 nucleotides: TGTGCCAGCAGTCACCGCCTAGCGGACACAGATACGCAGTATTTT. This codes for CASSHRLADTDTQYF.

As concerns this clonotype: The junction departs from the called germline gene at one end, perhaps through a read error. J is TRBJ1-1 and V is TRBV20-1; 8 bases agree with TRBD1. The germline V gene encodes CDR1 DFQATT and CDR2 SNEGSKA (reference sequence). CDR3 size: 10 residues. DNA for the CDR3: TGCAGTGCTAGCCCAGGGGGCAGCACCTTT. This codes for CSASPGGSTF.

There are a few counts of this clonotype. The CDR3 loop is CASSLTPNNEQFF. The CDR3 DNA reads as TGTGCCAGCAGCTTAACCCCAAACAATGAGCAGTTCTTC. The gene calls are TRBV7-9 and TRBJ2-1; D is unresolved. The CDR3 loop spans 13 amino acids. V lost 2 bases to trimming and J lost 5 bases, with 7 bases between them. CDR1 SEHNR and CDR2 FQNEAQ come from the germline V gene (reference sequence).

CDR3 coding DNA: TGCAGTGCTAGTCCCCGACAGGCAGGTGGCAATGAGCAGTTCTTC. It codes for CSASPRQAGGNEQFF. The V and J genes are TRBV20-1 and TRBJ2-1; maybe TRBD1 (6 bases). CDR1 and CDR2 (germline): DFQATT, SNEGSKA (reference sequence). Trimming pared 3 bases from V and 6 bases from J, leaving 18 bases between. The CDR3 is 15 residues long.

This clonotype has just a few counts. The CDR3 is CASSPEDGWAEKLFF. DNA for the CDR3: TGTGCCAGCAGTCCCGAGGACGGATGGGCTGAAAAACTGTTTTTT. V and J are TRBV12-3 or TRBV12-4 and TRBJ1-4, with D unclear. With 5 bases removed from V and 7 bases from J, the gap between germline ends came to 17 bases. The CDR3 is made up of 15 amino acids.

This clonotype was detected ten times or more. The chain joins TRBV10-3 to TRBJ2-4; D is possibly TRBD1 or TRBD2 (6 bases each). Germline CDR1 reads ENHRY; CDR2 reads SYGVKD. Trimming took off 2 bases at V and 3 bases at J, with 8 bases between the two ends. This CDR3 contains 14 residues. The CDR3 DNA reads as TGTGCCATCAGTGAGAGGGGGGACAAAAACATTCAGTACTTC. Amino acid sequence: CAISERGDKNIQYF.

This rearrangement joins TRBV24-1 to TRBJ2-1, with a weak D call TRBD2 (5 bases). CDR3 length: 13 amino acids. Between the trimmed V and J ends, which lost 7 bases and 7 bases, there was a span of 13 bases. Germline V gives CDR1 KGHDR, CDR2 SFDVKD. CDR3 region: CATRTSGENEQFF. The CDR3 nucleotides read TGTGCCACCAGGACCTCCGGGGAAAATGAGCAGTTCTTC.

This clonotype was recorded many times. This chain joins TRBV7-9 and TRBJ1-4, with a tentative D call TRBD1 (5 bases). There are 13 residues in the CDR3. The V end was cut by 7 bases, the J end by 5 bases, with 11 bases between. Per germline, CDR1 SEHNR and CDR2 FQNEAQ (reference sequence). The CDR3 DNA reads TGTGCCAGCAAGGATGGGGGAAATGAAAAACTGTTTTTT. As protein: CASKDGGNEKLFF.

The J gene is TRBJ2-1, the V gene TRBV6-5; D is possibly TRBD2 (6 bases). This CDR3 is 13 amino acids long. The V gene lost 5 bases and the J gene lost 8 bases, with 13 bases spanning the gap. Germline V gives CDR1 MNHEY, CDR2 SVGAGI. The CDR3 DNA reads TGTGCCAGCAGTCCACCCGGCGGGGATGAGCAGTTCTTC. Protein: CASSPPGGDEQFF.

This clonotype was counted ten times or more. V gene TRBV6-4 combines with J gene TRBJ2-3; 10 positions agree with TRBD2. The CDR3 has 17 residues. The germline V gene encodes CDR1 MRHNA and CDR2 SNTAGT. V lost 2 bases and J lost 2; bases outside the gene matches: 7. The CDR3 coding sequence is TGTGCCAGCAGTGACAGTTCTAGCGGGGGTCACACAGATACGCAGTATTTT. Its protein is CASSDSSSGGHTDTQYF.

V is TRBV4-3 and J is TRBJ2-1; D is unclear. The CDR3 is made up of 16 amino acids. Between the trimmed V and J ends, which lost 3 bases and 5 bases, there was a span of 17 bases. Germline lookup yields CDR1 LGHNA and CDR2 YSLEER. CDR3 sequence: CASSQTNSGRNNEQFF. CDR3 coding DNA: TGCGCCAGCAGCCAGACGAATTCGGGCAGAAACAATGAGCAGTTCTTC.

This clonotype was seen only a few times. The chain joins TRBV19 to TRBJ2-3; 10 bases are a match to TRBD2. Unmatched junction bases numbered 4, after V lost 2 bases and J lost 5 bases. The CDR3 extends over 15 amino acids. Germline values: CDR1 LNHDA, CDR2 SQIVND (reference sequence). DNA of the CDR3: TGTGCCAGTAGTATAAGGTGGACTAGCGGAGATACGCAGTATTTT. Amino acid sequence: CASSIRWTSGDTQYF.

This clonotype was counted a few times. The chain joins TRBV19 to TRBJ2-4, with D perhaps TRBD1 or TRBD2 (5 bases each). V was cut by 3 bases and J by 9 bases, with 15 bases left in between. Germline V lookup: CDR1 LNHDA, CDR2 SQIVND (reference sequence). This CDR3 region has 14 residues. The CDR3 region has the DNA TGTGCCAGTAGTATCTTAGGGGACGGAAGCATTCAGTACTTC. This sequence encodes CASSILGDGSIQYF.

The sample holds a few counts of this clonotype. J is TRBJ2-3 and V is TRBV15; 8 nucleotides align to TRBD2. The V and J ends lost 2 bases and 6 bases, in that order; junction bases with no gene match: 13. Germline assignment: CDR1 LNHNV and CDR2 YYDKDF (reference sequence). CDR3 length equals 17 residues. CDR3 sequence (DNA): TGTGCCACCAGCAGAATCCCGACTAGCGTACCGGGGGATACGCAGTATTTT. Translating gives CATSRIPTSVPGDTQYF.

This clonotype was picked up a small number of times. The V and J genes are TRBV4-3 and TRBJ1-4; D unclear. The CDR3 totals 14 residues. The germline V gene encodes CDR1 LGHNA and CDR2 YSLEER. V was trimmed by 4 bases and J by 4 bases, leaving 10 bases between them. The chain's CDR3 is CASSLDQFNEKLFF. The CDR3 bases are TGCGCCAGCAGCCTGGACCAGTTTAATGAAAAACTGTTTTTT.

This clonotype was counted only a few times. The chain recombines TRBV4-1 with TRBJ2-5; 7 positions agree with TRBD2. Germline V CDR1 and CDR2: MGHRA, YSYEKL. The CDR3 length is 16 residues. The V gene end was trimmed by 0 bases and the J gene end by 1 base; junction bases not matched to a gene: 5. Here the CDR3 reads CASSQDPGGIQETQYF. CDR3 DNA: TGCGCCAGCAGCCAAGATCCCGGGGGGATCCAAGAGACCCAGTACTTC.